The rows below give T cell receptor beta chains drawn from one sample of a study of CD8 T cells in Susac syndrome. TCRdb itself ran the immunoSEQ multiplex PCR reads through MiXCR, one entry per CDR3 protein. The sample includes 300,000 or so distinct CDR3 sequences, roughly 94% of them seen just once. Sequencing used CD4+ T cells from PBMCs. These receptor sequences come from a human donor with multiple sclerosis. The CDR3 runs from the conserved cysteine through the conserved F or W. The order of the fields is D gene, V gene, J gene, clone size, CDR3 DNA, CDR3 protein. A D gene is named only where the DNA matches it firmly. Where a row states a size, it is once, few, many or the class of an expanded clone; other rows omit it.

-	TRBV29-1	TRBJ2-5	-	TGCACCATACCCGGGACCCAAGAGACCCAGTACTTC	CTIPGTQETQYF
TRBD2	TRBV3-1	TRBJ2-7	-	TGTGCCAGCAGCCAAGGGGCCGGACTAGATGCCTACGAGCAGTACTTC	CASSQGAGLDAYEQYF
-	TRBV18	TRBJ1-1	-	TGTGCCAGCTCGCCCGACACCGCCATGGTAGCTTTCTTT	CASSPDTAMVAFF
TRBD2	TRBV19	TRBJ2-1	once	TGTGCCAGTAGTATCACCCGGGGGGAGCTCCTGGGCTACAATGAGCAGTTCTTC	CASSITRGELLGYNEQFF
-	TRBV6-1	TRBJ2-7	once	TGTGCCAGCAGTCCCTTTCGGGGGAACGAGCAGTACTTC	CASSPFRGNEQYF
-	TRBV7-2	TRBJ1-3	once	TGTGCCAGCAGCTTGCACCTCTCTGGAAACACCATATATTTT	CASSLHLSGNTIYF
-	TRBV12-5	TRBJ1-1	-	TGTGCTAGTGGTTTGGGGGGAGGGGCTGGAGCTTTCTTT	CASGLGGGAGAFF
-	TRBV30	TRBJ1-3	-	TGTGCCTGGAGTGGGCAGACTGGAAACACCATATATTTT	CAWSGQTGNTIYF
-	TRBV3-1	TRBJ1-1	few	TGTGCCAGCAGCCAATTAGGGGGGGATACTGAAGCTTTCTTT	CASSQLGGDTEAFF
-	TRBV25-1	TRBJ1-1	few	TGTGCCAGCAGATGGGGGCTTGGTGAAGCTTTCTTT	CASRWGLGEAFF
TRBD1	TRBV10-3	TRBJ1-5	-	TGTGCCATCAGTGAGCGTGACAGGGGCAATCAGCCCCAGCATTTT	CAISERDRGNQPQHF
TRBD2	TRBV10-2	TRBJ2-1	-	TGCGCCAGCAGGACAACAATAGGGCGGGGGGAGAGCAATGAGCAGTTCTTC	CASRTTIGRGESNEQFF
-	TRBV19	TRBJ1-2	-	TGTGCCAGTAGTATAGTCCAGGGGCTAGGCTATGGCTACACCTTC	CASSIVQGLGYGYTF
-	TRBV30	TRBJ1-1	-	TGTGCCTGGAGTGACCTGGAAGCCTACACTGAAGCTTTCTTT	CAWSDLEAYTEAFF
TRBD2	TRBV7-3	TRBJ2-1	-	TGTGCCAGCAGCTTAAACCGACTAGCGACCCTCAATGAGCAGTTCTTC	CASSLNRLATLNEQFF
-	TRBV2	TRBJ1-2	-	TGTGCCAGCAGTGAAGGACAGGACTATGGCTACACCTTC	CASSEGQDYGYTF
-	TRBV6-2/TRBV6-3	TRBJ2-7	-	TGTGCCAGCAGTTACCCCGGGAGTAGGAGCTACGAGCAGTACTTC	CASSYPGSRSYEQYF
-	TRBV6-5	TRBJ1-1	-	TGTGCCAGCAGTTACTCGACTGTAAACACTGAAGCTTTCTTT	CASSYSTVNTEAFF
-	TRBV4-3	TRBJ2-7	-	TGCGCCAGCAGCCAGGGCAGGGGCTCCTACGAGCAGTACTTC	CASSQGRGSYEQYF
-	TRBV30	TRBJ1-1	-	TGTGCCTGGACGACGCATGGAAACACTGAAGCTTTCTTT	CAWTTHGNTEAFF
-	TRBV14	TRBJ2-1	-	TGTGCCAGCAGCCAAGTAGGCGGGGCGAGCTCCTACAATGAGCAGTTCTTC	CASSQVGGASSYNEQFF
TRBD2	TRBV7-2	TRBJ2-3	-	TGTGCCAGCAAGGGGTTAGCGGGAGGAGGCACAGATACGCAGTATTTT	CASKGLAGGGTDTQYF
TRBD2	TRBV7-9	TRBJ2-2	once	TGTGCCAGCAGTTTGACTAGCACGAACACCGGGGAGCTGTTTTTT	CASSLTSTNTGELFF
-	TRBV3-1	TRBJ2-1	-	TGTGCCAGCAGCCAACCCAGGGCTAATGAGCAGTTCTTC	CASSQPRANEQFF
-	TRBV19	TRBJ2-1	once	TGTGCCAGTAGTTGGAGGGTAAATGAGCAGTTCTTC	CASSWRVNEQFF
TRBD1	TRBV12-3/TRBV12-4	TRBJ2-4	once	TGTGCCAGCAGCCCGGACAGGGGAGGCATTCAGTACTTC	CASSPDRGGIQYF
-	TRBV6-1	TRBJ2-7	-	TGTGCCTTACGACAGGCGGTCCACGAGCAGTACTTC	CALRQAVHEQYF
-	TRBV18	TRBJ2-1	few	TGTGCCAGCTCACCAGACCCTTCAGGCAATGAGCAGTTCTTC	CASSPDPSGNEQFF
TRBD2	TRBV20-1	TRBJ2-2	-	TGCAGTGCTAGAGATCAACCGGGAGGGTGGAACACCGGGGAGCTGTTTTTT	CSARDQPGGWNTGELFF
-	TRBV7-2	TRBJ2-1	-	TGTGCCAGCAGCTCCGGCATAAGGGTATACAATGAGCAGTTCTTC	CASSSGIRVYNEQFF
TRBD1	TRBV7-3	TRBJ1-2	-	TGTGCCAGCAGCCCGGGGCAGGGACAGGCTTATGGCTACACCTTC	CASSPGQGQAYGYTF
TRBD2	TRBV12-3/TRBV12-4	TRBJ2-5	-	TGTGCCAGCGGAAGACTAGCGGGGAACCAAGAGACCCAGTACTTC	CASGRLAGNQETQYF
TRBD1	TRBV7-2	TRBJ2-3	-	TGTGCCAGCAGCGCCCTTACGGGACAGGGCACAGATACGCAGTATTTT	CASSALTGQGTDTQYF
TRBD1	TRBV2	TRBJ1-1	-	TGTGCCAGCAGTGCCGGGACAGGTGGGACTGAAGCTTTCTTT	CASSAGTGGTEAFF
TRBD1	TRBV12-3/TRBV12-4	TRBJ1-6	-	TGTGCCAGCAGCGACACGACAGGGGTCGGTTCACCCCTCCACTTT	CASSDTTGVGSPLHF
TRBD1	TRBV2	TRBJ2-7	few	TGTGCCAGCACCACCGAGAGAGGGACAGCTGAGCAGTACTTC	CASTTERGTAEQYF
TRBD2	TRBV6-2/TRBV6-3	TRBJ2-1	-	TGTGCCAGCGGCCCAGGCGGGAGCTCCTACAATGAGCAGTTCTTC	CASGPGGSSYNEQFF
-	TRBV3-1	TRBJ2-3	once	TGTGCCAGCAGCCGCCCCGGGGATACGCAGTATTTT	CASSRPGDTQYF
-	TRBV6-2/TRBV6-3	TRBJ2-2	-	TGTGCCAGCAGTTTCTGGACAAAAGTGGCCGGGGAGCTGTTTTTT	CASSFWTKVAGELFF
TRBD2	TRBV3-1	TRBJ2-1	-	TGTGCCACCACCCCTAGGAGGCTAGCGGGGGACGAGGAGCAGTTCTTC	CATTPRRLAGDEEQFF
-	TRBV2	TRBJ2-7	once	TGTGCCAGCACTAAGACCTACGAGCAGTACTTC	CASTKTYEQYF
-	TRBV6-6	TRBJ1-1	-	TGTGCCAGCAGTTACGGGTCCGGGACGAACACTGAAGCTTTCTTT	CASSYGSGTNTEAFF
TRBD2	TRBV6-4	TRBJ2-3	-	TGTCCCCATCTAGCGGACCCTAAATATTACACAGATACGCAGTATTTT	CPHLADPKYYTDTQYF
-	TRBV2	TRBJ2-2	few	TGTGCCAGCAGTGTGGTATCGAACACCGGGGAGCTGTTTTTT	CASSVVSNTGELFF
TRBD1	TRBV6-6	TRBJ2-7	-	TGTGCCAGCAGTTATGTACAGGGGATAGGAGAGCAGTACTTC	CASSYVQGIGEQYF
TRBD1	TRBV12-3/TRBV12-4	TRBJ1-2	-	TGTGCCAGCAGTGCGACAGGGAGGGGTACCTTC	CASSATGRGTF
-	TRBV7-2	TRBJ2-3	-	TGTGCCAGCAGCCATCCCCAGACAGATACGCAGTATTTT	CASSHPQTDTQYF